Listed below are T cell receptor beta chains from one sample, sequenced in a study of shared clonotypes between healthy human individuals. Using immunoSEQ multiplex PCR, the repertoire was profiled, and TCRdb retains in-frame clones only, with some absent. The sample lists about 2 million clones; just under 95% were seen once. Sequencing was done on a sample of naive CD8+ T cells sorted from blood. The receptors shown here come from a young man in good health. Each CDR3 is given with its conserved first and last residue. Each record gives: V gene, J gene, CDR3 protein.

TRBV27	TRBJ1-5	CASSFPGHRRNQPQHF
TRBV10-1	TRBJ2-5	CASSVLAGDETQYF
TRBV4-1	TRBJ2-7	CASRPTGISYEQYF
TRBV19	TRBJ2-7	CASSIGSSGNYEQYF
TRBV4-2	TRBJ2-1	CASSQYDSGAGGNEQFF
TRBV6-6	TRBJ2-3	CASSYPETDTQYF
TRBV27	TRBJ2-2	CASSPPRGELNTGELFF
TRBV25-1	TRBJ2-7	CASSPLRQGTHEQYF
TRBV6-5	TRBJ1-3	CASSPGDGNTIYF
TRBV5-1	TRBJ1-2	CASSLTESLAYGYTF
TRBV5-1	TRBJ2-5	CASSLLQETQYF
TRBV27	TRBJ2-1	CASSPPPSGPYNEQFF
TRBV4-1	TRBJ1-1	CASSQDEGFEAFF
TRBV5-6	TRBJ2-7	CASSLKGAPSYEQYF
TRBV7-9	TRBJ2-7	CASNSGQGVYEQYF
TRBV27	TRBJ2-7	CASSLLGTLNEQYF
TRBV28	TRBJ2-5	CASTEMGLAEETQYF
TRBV27	TRBJ2-5	CASSFWGGETQYF
TRBV9	TRBJ2-1	CASSPYEGGNNEQFF
TRBV29-1	TRBJ2-3	CSVTTGDTDTQYF
TRBV7-6	TRBJ1-5	CASSPGHEFWPQHF
TRBV10-3	TRBJ1-1	CAISESITGGEAFF
TRBV9	TRBJ2-7	CASSPTGDASYEQYF
TRBV28	TRBJ1-5	CASSTPEGRVEPQHF
TRBV28	TRBJ2-2	CASLPTTGAGELFF
TRBV19	TRBJ1-1	CASKVVDNVLDPEAFF
TRBV27	TRBJ2-1	CASSQREGYNEQFF
TRBV7-8	TRBJ2-1	CASSLIGARYNEQFF
TRBV7-3	TRBJ2-2	CASSLTAGELFF
TRBV5-1	TRBJ1-4	CASSLQGVTNEKLFF
TRBV27	TRBJ2-3	CASSLVFPSGATDTQYF
TRBV2	TRBJ2-7	CASSSGNSYEQYF
TRBV7-9	TRBJ2-7	CASSDRDTDYEQYF
TRBV2	TRBJ2-1	CASIEFGGAYEQFF
TRBV7-9	TRBJ2-1	CASSLVAGKYNEQFF
TRBV19	TRBJ2-1	CASSTRPQGSQDEQFF
TRBV6-5	TRBJ2-5	CASSAGGEETQYF
TRBV13	TRBJ2-7	CASSLGLAGEYEQYF
TRBV5-1	TRBJ1-5	CASSVDIPQHF
TRBV6-1	TRBJ2-2	CASSEVAVGTGELFF
TRBV27	TRBJ2-7	CASSLSGGYEQYF
TRBV4-1	TRBJ2-7	CASSLRTSGYYEQYF
TRBV7-9	TRBJ2-7	CASSHWTGPLYEQYF
TRBV5-1	TRBJ1-5	CASSPLSPQVFIQPQHF
TRBV6-5	TRBJ2-7	CASSYSKGKSEQYF
TRBV5-6	TRBJ2-1	CASSPTPTNEQFF
TRBV28	TRBJ1-1	CASSLTVRNTEAFF
TRBV5-6	TRBJ2-7	CASSLGLAVYEQYF
TRBV4-1	TRBJ1-4	CASSQAQGLEKLFF
TRBV27	TRBJ2-1	CASSSVGGDDEQFF
TRBV27	TRBJ2-7	CASSFWGGASYEQYF
TRBV6-1	TRBJ1-2	CASSEPDWGYGYTF
TRBV6-4	TRBJ2-1	CASRPGTSLTVQFF